This paragraph covers one T cell receptor beta chain sequence. Its specificity is not known. This specimen comes from a study of graft-versus-host responses after intestinal transplantation. Whole-study context: Multivisceral, liver-intestinal, or isolated intestinal grafts went to recipients. The whole recipient group had anti-thymocyte globulin induction followed by tacrolimus and steroids for two to four years. General study results and limits: The marrow of recipients harbored GvH clones, and ileum or blood showed some of them first. Allografts from individuals with graft-donor T cell macrochimerism displayed high graft-versus-host to host-versus-graft clonal ratios.

The assay was immunoSEQ multiplex PCR, and TCRdb's table has in-frame clones only and misses some. Here the sample spans fewer than 75,000 clones, roughly 89% being singletons. The CDR3 totals 14 residues. The V and J ends lost 3 bases and 4 bases, in that order; junction bases with no gene match: 1. The germline V gene has CDR1 SGHTA and CDR2 FQGNSA. Specimen: PBMCs, collected 26 days after transplant. The V and J genes are TRBV7-2 and TRBJ2-1, with 9 bases matching TRBD2. The sequence was obtained from a human patient who received an intestinal transplant, so some T cells may come from the graft donor. CDR3 residues: CASSFAGGYNEQFF. DNA of the CDR3: TGTGCCAGCAGCTTCGCGGGGGGGTACAATGAGCAGTTCTTC. The full variable domain, its missing parts supplied by reference TRBV7-2 and TRBJ2-1, is GAGVSQSPSNKVTEKGKDVELRCDPISGHTALYWYRQSLGQGLEFLIYFQGNSAPDKSGLPSDRFSAERTGGSVSTLTIQRTQQEDSAVYLCASSFAGGYNEQFFGPGTRLTVL.